This note documents a single T cell receptor beta chain sequence. This sample was taken from a study of blood T cell repertoires in COVID-19. Germline V gene sequence: CDR1 SEHNR, CDR2 FQNEAQ (reference sequence). V shed 1 base, J shed 3 bases, and the junction held 0 bases outside the gene matches. The CDR3 is 15 amino acids. Sequenced by immunoSEQ multiplex PCR; TCRdb stores in-frame clones only, minus some. The sample consists of around 160,000 clones, more than 80% of them appearing once. The clonotype originates from a human donor with acute or convalescent COVID-19. The donor label of this sample is uncertain. Sequenced sample: peripheral blood. The V gene is TRBV7-9, the J gene TRBJ2-3; 11 nucleotides match TRBD2. Written as DNA, the CDR3 is TGTGCCAGCAGCTTAGGGACTAGCGGGACAGATACGCAGTATTTT. Its protein product is CASSLGTSGTDTQYF.